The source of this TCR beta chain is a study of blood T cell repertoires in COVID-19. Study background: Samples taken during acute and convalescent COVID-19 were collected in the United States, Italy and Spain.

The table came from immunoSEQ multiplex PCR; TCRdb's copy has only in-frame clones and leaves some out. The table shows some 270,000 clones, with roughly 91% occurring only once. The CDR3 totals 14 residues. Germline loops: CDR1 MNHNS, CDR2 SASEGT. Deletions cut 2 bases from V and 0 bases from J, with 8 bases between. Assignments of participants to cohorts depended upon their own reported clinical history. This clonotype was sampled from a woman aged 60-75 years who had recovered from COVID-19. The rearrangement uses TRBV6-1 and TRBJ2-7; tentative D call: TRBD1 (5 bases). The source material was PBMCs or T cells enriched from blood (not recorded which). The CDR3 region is CASSEWTPSYEQYF. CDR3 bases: TGTGCCAGCAGTGAATGGACACCCTCCTACGAGCAGTACTTC.